Listed below are T cell receptor beta chains from one sample, sequenced in a study of shared clonotypes between healthy human individuals. TCRdb's copy holds only in-frame clones and misses some; the assay was immunoSEQ multiplex PCR. The table includes fewer than 1.6 million clones, 98% detected once. Input material: naive CD4+ T cells sorted from blood. Every receptor here comes from a man under 40 in good health. The CDR3 runs from the conserved cysteine through the conserved F or W.

j_call v_call cdr3_length cdr3_aa
TRBJ2-2 TRBV5-5 13 CASSLLVTGELFF
TRBJ1-1 TRBV6-6 14 CASSYRAGNTEAFF
TRBJ1-2 TRBV5-6 13 CASSSDRARGYTF
TRBJ1-4 TRBV9 14 CASSVGGPGEKLFF
TRBJ1-2 TRBV15 15 CATSRDQRQSYGYTF
TRBJ1-1 TRBV30 15 CAWSAQNQGGIKAFF
TRBJ2-7 TRBV12-5 18 CASGFPFAGTGGPYEQYF
TRBJ2-3 TRBV5-4 17 CASSQRTSGVGTDTQYF
TRBJ2-5 TRBV6-5 11 CASRTRETQYF
TRBJ1-5 TRBV4-1 17 CASSQGRAGVKGQPQHF
TRBJ1-5 TRBV4-2 15 CASSQVQGAHQPQHF
TRBJ1-2 TRBV18 16 CASSPPRGFRTEMDTF